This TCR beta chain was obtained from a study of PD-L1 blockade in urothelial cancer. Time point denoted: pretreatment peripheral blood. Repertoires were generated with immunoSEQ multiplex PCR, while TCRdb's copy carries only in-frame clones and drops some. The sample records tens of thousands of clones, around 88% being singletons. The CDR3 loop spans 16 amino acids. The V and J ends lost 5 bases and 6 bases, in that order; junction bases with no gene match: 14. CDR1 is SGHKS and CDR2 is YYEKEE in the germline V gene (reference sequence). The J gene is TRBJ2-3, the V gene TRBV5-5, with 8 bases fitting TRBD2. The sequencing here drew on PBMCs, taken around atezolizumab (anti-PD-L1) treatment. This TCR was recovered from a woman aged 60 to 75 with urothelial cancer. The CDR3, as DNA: TGTGCCAGCAGGCCCGCCGGGACTAGGGGGTCTGATACGCAGTATTTT. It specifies CASRPAGTRGSDTQYF.